A single sample is the source of the 8 T cell receptor beta chains below, sequenced in a study of neurological immune-mediated disorders. Time point reported: longitudinal time-point 3. Each CDR3 protein is one row after TCRdb ran MiXCR on the 5' RACE reads. Of roughly 100,000 distinct CDR3 sequences listed, 11% are singletons. The sample consisted of PBMCs. Receptors were obtained from a female donor with HTLV-1-associated myelopathy (HAM/TSP).

This clonotype was seen at least ten times. J is TRBJ2-6 and V is TRBV5-1; D call uncertain. Trimming left V 7 bases short and J 0 bases short, with 11 bases between. This CDR3 has 15 amino acids. The germline V gene has CDR1 SGHRS and CDR2 YFSETQ. CDR3 DNA: TGCGCCAGCGGTATAATAATCTCTGGGGCCAACGTCCTGACTTTC. Translating it yields CASGIIISGANVLTF.

Ten or more counts support this clonotype. The chain joins TRBV6-2 or TRBV6-3 to TRBJ1-5; TRBD1 matches 8 bases. The J segment lost 7 bases and the V segment lost 2 bases, leaving 7 bases of the junction unmatched. This CDR3 has 15 amino acids. Germline assignment: CDR1 MNHEY and CDR2 SVGEGT. The CDR3, as DNA: TGTGCCAGCAGTTACCCGGGACAGGTGAAACAGCCCCAGCATTTT. Translated, it gives CASSYPGQVKQPQHF.

This clonotype was found many times. CDR3 sequence: CASSFGRGAEAFF. CDR3 nucleotide sequence: TGTGCCAGCAGTTTTGGCAGGGGCGCTGAAGCTTTCTTT. The V and J genes are TRBV12-3 or TRBV12-4 and TRBJ1-1; a possible D gene is TRBD1 (6 bases). The CDR3 sequence is 13 residues long. The ends were cut back, 3 bases at V and 6 bases at J, with 11 bases in the middle.

This clonotype was seen repeatedly, ten times or more. The V gene is TRBV5-1, the J gene TRBJ1-2, with D maybe TRBD1 (5 bases). There are 14 residues in the CDR3. CDR1 and CDR2 (germline): SGHRS, YFSETQ. With 0 bases removed from V and 3 bases from J, the gap between germline ends came to 9 bases. The CDR3 coding sequence is TGCGCCAGCAGCTTGGGCAGGGTAGACTATGGCTACACCTTC. It yields the protein CASSLGRVDYGYTF. Full variable domain (rest looked up from reference TRBV5-1 and TRBJ1-2): KAGVTQTPRYLIKTRGQQVTLSCSPISGHRSVSWYQQTPGQGLQFLFEYFSETQRNKGNFPGRFSGRQFSNSRSEMNVSTLELGDSALYLCASSLGRVDYGYTFGSGTRLTVV.

This clonotype turned up a few times. The genes are TRBV7-9 and TRBJ2-2; 10 bases match TRBD1. The CDR3 runs to 15 residues. The germline V gene has CDR1 SEHNR and CDR2 FQNEAQ (reference sequence). Trimming cost V 4 bases and J 6 bases; bases outside gene matches: 5. The CDR3 nucleotides are TGTGCCAGCAGCTCCGGACAGGGGGTGGCCGGGGAGCTGTTTTTT. Its translation is CASSSGQGVAGELFF.

The rearrangement joins TRBV30 to TRBJ1-1, with 9 bases that match TRBD1. Looked up from germline, CDR1 is GTSNPN and CDR2 is SVGIG (reference sequence). After removal of 2 bases from V and 3 bases from J, the junction contained 4 bases not matched to a gene. This CDR3 is 14 amino acids long. The CDR3 region is CAWSHRGLDTEAFF. As DNA, the CDR3 is TGTGCCTGGAGTCACAGGGGGCTGGACACTGAAGCTTTCTTT. The full variable domain, completed using reference TRBV30 and TRBJ1-1, is SQTIHQWPATLVQPVGSPLSLECTVEGTSNPNLYWYRQAAGRGLQLLFYSVGIGQISSEVPQNLSASRPQDRQFILSSKKLLLSDSGFYLCAWSHRGLDTEAFFGQGTRLTVV.

This clonotype has ten or more counts. The V call is TRBV7-2, the J call TRBJ2-3; no clear D. Germline CDR1 SGHTA, CDR2 FQGNSA. Trimming took 1 base from V and 7 from J, leaving 9 bases between them. The CDR3 is made up of 13 amino acids. The CDR3 nucleotides are TGTGCCAGCAGCTTAGGTGACCTTAATACGCAGTATTTT. Its protein product is CASSLGDLNTQYF.

The table lists this clonotype with many counts. Germline and junction disagree at one end, which may indicate a read error. This chain links TRBV9 with TRBJ1-1, with D uncertain. The germline gives CDR1 SGDLS, CDR2 YYNGEE. The CDR3 has 12 amino acids. For the CDR3, the DNA is TGTGCCAGCAGCGAGCCCCAGGACGGGCAAGTCTTT. Encoded protein: CASSEPQDGQVF.